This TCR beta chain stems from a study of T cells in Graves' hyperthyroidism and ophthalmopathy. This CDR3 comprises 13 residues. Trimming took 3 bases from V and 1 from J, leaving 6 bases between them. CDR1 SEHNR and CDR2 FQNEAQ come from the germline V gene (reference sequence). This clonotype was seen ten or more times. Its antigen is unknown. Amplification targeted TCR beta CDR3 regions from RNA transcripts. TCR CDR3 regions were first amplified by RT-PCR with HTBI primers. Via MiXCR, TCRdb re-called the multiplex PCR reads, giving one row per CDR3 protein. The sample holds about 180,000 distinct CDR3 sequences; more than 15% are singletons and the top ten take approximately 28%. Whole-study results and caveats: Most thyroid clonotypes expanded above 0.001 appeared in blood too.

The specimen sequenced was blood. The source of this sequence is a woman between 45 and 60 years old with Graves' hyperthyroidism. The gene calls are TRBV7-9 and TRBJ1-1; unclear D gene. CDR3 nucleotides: TGTGCCAGCAGCTTCGAGACGAACACTGAAGCTTTCTTT. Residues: CASSFETNTEAFF.